This T cell receptor beta chain was obtained from a study of blood T cells in healthy people across ages. Study overall: Using template switching, researchers captured about one barcoded beta molecule for each two T cells. Study-wide results and caveats: Observed TCR beta diversity per million T cells went down as age went up. This fall followed a roughly linear course with age. Higher diversity and more naive CD4+ cells were features of long-lived donors, compared to aged donors.

The CDR3 covers 14 residues. The germline CDR1 and CDR2 sequences are DFQATT and SNEGSKA (reference sequence). J lost 3 bases, V lost 3 bases, and 7 bases had no gene match. Next came a second PCR, run for about 7 to 12 cycles, which used a sample-barcoded 5' primer along with a J-beta primer mix. TCRdb passed the 5' RACE reads through MiXCR, listing each CDR3 protein once. This table has 710,000 or so distinct CDR3 sequences, about 32% appearing once. In the case of this clonotype: Its antigen is unknown.

Donors were healthy Caucasian individuals from Russia aged about 6 to 90. The chain uses TRBV20-1 and TRBJ2-7; 8 bases line up with TRBD1. The sample taken for sequencing was blood. The sequence derives from a woman aged 80 or over in good health. The CDR3 loop reads CSASRAGGSYEQYF. CDR3 coding DNA: TGCAGTGCTAGTAGGGCAGGGGGCAGCTACGAGCAGTACTTC.